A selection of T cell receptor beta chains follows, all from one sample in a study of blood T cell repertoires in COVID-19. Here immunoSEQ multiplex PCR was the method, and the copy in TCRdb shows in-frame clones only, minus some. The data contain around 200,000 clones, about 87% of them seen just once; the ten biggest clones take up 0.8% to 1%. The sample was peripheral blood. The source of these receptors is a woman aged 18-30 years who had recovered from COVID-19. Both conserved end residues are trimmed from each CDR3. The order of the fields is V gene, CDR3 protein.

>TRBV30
AWSGGTGNEKLF
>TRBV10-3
AISEVFAGERAIAKNIQY
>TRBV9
ASSVTGMPDTQY
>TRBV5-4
ASSAGTGGRVEQF
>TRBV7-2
ASRLGPDSPRETQY
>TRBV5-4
ASRGTGGYGYT
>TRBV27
ATSPGDGYT
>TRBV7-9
ASSSGLAGNNEQF
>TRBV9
ASSVDVRNTGELF
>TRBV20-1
SANGQGIH
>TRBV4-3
ASSQDRGSNQPQH
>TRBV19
ASSARDRVINTEAF
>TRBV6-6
ASSSRVDTQY
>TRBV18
ASRPEETTNEKLF
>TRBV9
ASTSDGTINTGELF
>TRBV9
ASSPRTEDYGYT
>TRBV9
ASSAGSPRLQETQY
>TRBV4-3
ASSQDWGTSGINEQF
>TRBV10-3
AIMVAGAGELF
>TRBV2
ASSLRDTSSGNTIY
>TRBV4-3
ASSQEPPPGAREKLF
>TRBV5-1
ASSFGGVGTEAF
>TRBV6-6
AAGGTGELF
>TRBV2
ASSVVGVNYGYT
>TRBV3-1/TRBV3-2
ASSQGRGEQY